The clone carrying this T cell receptor beta chain occurred a few times. What it binds is unknown. This entry is derived from a study of T-cell memory formation after mild COVID-19. Broader study findings: Certain responding clones were present in pre-infection memory, suggesting participation of cross-reactive memory.

The junction had 9 bases not matched to a gene; V was cut back by 6 bases and J by 7 bases. Germline V CDR1 and CDR2: SGHRS, YFSETQ. This CDR3 comprises 14 residues. TCRdb ran MiXCR on the 5' RACE reads and lists one entry per CDR3 protein. The sample holds about 250,000 distinct CDR3 sequences, 16% seen once. The TCR sequence derives from a man aged 18 to 29 who had mild COVID-19 (a few samples of this study predate the infection). Cell type and time point are not known. The specimen sequenced was PBMCs or a T cell subset sorted from them (not recorded which). This sequence joins TRBV5-1 and TRBJ2-2; 7 bases map to TRBD1. The CDR3 region has the DNA TGCGCCAGCACCACAGGGGTCCATAACGGGGAGCTGTTTTTT. Protein: CASTTGVHNGELFF.